These 30 T cell receptor beta chains originate from one sample sequenced in a study of radiation and T cells in renal cell carcinoma. Sequencing was performed with immunoSEQ multiplex PCR; in TCRdb, only in-frame clones are kept and a portion is missing. The data hold roughly 80,000 clones, with around 85% observed a single time. The sample's time point: blood 2 weeks post-SBRT. Treatment meaning: 15 Gy SBRT to primary tumor, nephrectomy 4 weeks later. Specimen: blood, collected from a patient whose treatment included radiotherapy and nephrectomy. The receptors derive from a woman aged 45-60 years with renal cell carcinoma.

This chain joins TRBV28 and TRBJ2-7, with D unresolved. V lost 6 bases to trimming and J lost 1 base, with 10 bases between them. Per the germline V gene, CDR1 is MDHEN and CDR2 is SYDVKM. The CDR3 contains 13 residues. The CDR3: CASRVQDSYEQYF. The CDR3 DNA is TGTGCCAGCAGAGTCCAGGATTCCTACGAGCAGTACTTC. Full variable domain (rest looked up from reference TRBV28 and TRBJ2-7): DVKVTQSSRYLVKRTGEKVFLECVQDMDHENMFWYRQDPGLGLRLIYFSYDVKMKEKGDIPEGYSVSREKKERFSLILESASTNQTSMYLCASRVQDSYEQYFGPGTRLTVT.

The rearrangement joins TRBV7-9 to TRBJ2-1; D might be TRBD1 or TRBD2, each matching 5 bases. Germline CDR1 reads SEHNR; CDR2 reads FQNEAQ (reference sequence). The CDR3 loop spans 19 amino acids. Trimming shortened V by 7 bases and J by 1 base, and 26 bases separated the two germline ends. The chain's CDR3 is CASIGTDGGHRYSYNEQFF. The CDR3 DNA is TGTGCCAGCATCGGTACGGATGGAGGACATCGTTATTCCTACAATGAGCAGTTCTTC.

The chain employs TRBV6-6 and TRBJ1-2; D uncertain. This CDR3 region has 12 residues. Germline assignment: CDR1 MNHNY and CDR2 SVGAGI (reference sequence). V was clipped by 6 bases and J by 7 bases, with 12 bases between them. The DNA for the CDR3 is TGTGCCAGCAGACACGAGGGTTTTGGCTACACCTTC. Protein: CASRHEGFGYTF.

This chain links TRBV4-3 with TRBJ1-4; possibly TRBD1 for D (5 bases). V was shortened by 3 bases and J by 0 bases, with 14 bases between the two germline ends. The CDR3 sequence is 17 residues long. Germline assignment: CDR1 LGHNA and CDR2 YSLEER. The CDR3 DNA follows: TGCGCCAGCAGCCAGGGGGGTGTGGGGGCAACTAATGAAAAACTGTTTTTT. Protein: CASSQGGVGATNEKLFF.

V gene TRBV2 combines with J gene TRBJ2-7; 7 bases are shared with TRBD1. CDR1 SNHLY and CDR2 FYNNEI come from the germline V gene. Trimming took 2 bases from V and 7 from J; bases not matched to a gene: 11. CDR3 length equals 15 residues. The CDR3 region is CASSESPGQIKEQYF. The DNA of the CDR3 is TGTGCCAGCAGTGAATCTCCGGGACAGATAAAAGAGCAGTACTTC.

The rearrangement uses TRBV7-2 and TRBJ2-4; 10 positions agree with TRBD1. Germline V CDR1 and CDR2: SGHTA, FQGNSA. V was clipped by 5 bases and J by 6 bases; unmatched bases: 4. The CDR3 has 14 residues. DNA for the CDR3: TGTGCCAGCAGCCCCGACAGGGGGCGAAACATTCAGTACTTC. Residues: CASSPDRGRNIQYF.

This clone showed up just a few times. V is TRBV28 and J is TRBJ1-5, with D uncertain. V was clipped by 6 bases and J by 7 bases, with 10 bases between them. The CDR3 is 12 residues long. Germline CDR1 MDHEN, CDR2 SYDVKM. The CDR3 is CASRGGGQPQHF. CDR3 DNA sequence: TGTGCCAGCAGGGGCGGTGGGCAGCCCCAGCATTTT.

This rearrangement joins TRBV7-8 to TRBJ1-2; a possible D gene is TRBD1 (6 bases). This CDR3 spans 14 amino acids. V was clipped by 3 bases and J by 4 bases, with 12 bases between them. Looked up from germline, CDR1 is SGHVS and CDR2 is FQNEAQ. The CDR3 loop is CASSLSGGGYGYTF. The CDR3 coding sequence is TGTGCCAGCAGCTTGAGTGGGGGCGGCTATGGCTACACCTTC.

The chain has TRBV4-3 and TRBJ1-1; no firm D call. The CDR3 covers 15 residues. Trimming took off 5 bases at V and 3 bases at J, with 16 bases between the two ends. Germline CDR1 LGHNA, CDR2 YSLEER. CDR3 DNA: TGCGCCAGCAGCTTGGGAATGGAGAGGGACACTGAAGCTTTCTTT. Translating gives CASSLGMERDTEAFF.

The CDR3 is CASSVGPGKTYEQYF. The CDR3 coding sequence is TGTGCCAGCAGCGTAGGGCCGGGGAAAACCTACGAGCAGTACTTC. This chain links TRBV9 with TRBJ2-7; TRBD2 might be the D (5 bases). CDR3 length equals 15 residues. Germline V CDR1 and CDR2: SGDLS, YYNGEE. V was trimmed by 0 bases and J by 2 bases, leaving 12 bases between them.

This chain links TRBV19 with TRBJ2-7; no clear D. Germline V lookup: CDR1 LNHDA, CDR2 SQIVND (reference sequence). With 1 base removed from V and 1 base from J, the gap between germline ends came to 8 bases. CDR3 size: 14 residues. CDR3 sequence: CASSIVYGSYEQYF. In DNA form, the CDR3 reads TGTGCCAGTAGTATAGTGTACGGGTCCTACGAGCAGTACTTC.

Only one count was recorded for this clone. This sequence joins TRBV6-4 and TRBJ1-6; D call uncertain. The germline V and J ends were trimmed by 3 bases and 7 bases, with 10 bases remaining between them. The CDR3 contains 14 residues. Germline V gene lookup returns CDR1 MRHNA and CDR2 SNTAGT. CDR3 sequence: CASSDWHKNSPLHF. The CDR3 DNA reads TGTGCCAGCAGTGATTGGCACAAGAATTCACCCCTCCACTTT.

The chain couples TRBV7-8 to TRBJ1-2; D remains unclear. The germline CDR1 and CDR2 sequences are SGHVS and FQNEAQ. Trimming removed 5 bases at V and 1 base at J, with 17 bases between. This CDR3 is 16 amino acids long. CDR3 nucleotide sequence: TGTGCCAGCAGCCCCCTTATAAGTCTTAATAACTATGGCTACACCTTC. Residues: CASSPLISLNNYGYTF.

V gene TRBV5-4 combines with J gene TRBJ2-7; possibly TRBD2 for D (5 bases). There are 12 residues in the CDR3. V gave up 3 bases and J gave up 3 bases, with 7 bases separating them. Germline CDR1 SGHNT, CDR2 YYREEE (reference sequence). The CDR3 reads CASSSGSYEQYF. CDR3 DNA: TGTGCCAGCAGCTCGGGGAGCTACGAGCAGTACTTC.

V gene TRBV27 combines with J gene TRBJ1-1, with D unclear. Deletions cut 1 base from V and 1 base from J, with 13 bases between. The germline V gene encodes CDR1 MNHEY and CDR2 SMNVEV (reference sequence). CDR3 length: 16 amino acids. This chain's CDR3 is CASSLYVPPGNTEAFF. The CDR3 coding sequence is TGTGCCAGCAGTTTATATGTACCGCCGGGGAACACTGAAGCTTTCTTT.

This chain links TRBV18 with TRBJ1-6; 7 bases match TRBD1. Germline CDR1 KGHSH, CDR2 LQKENI. V lost 5 bases and J lost 6; bases outside the gene matches: 4. There are 14 residues in the CDR3. The CDR3 here is CASSAGQFNSPLHF. CDR3 coding DNA: TGTGCCAGCTCAGCGGGACAGTTTAATTCACCCCTCCACTTT.

The chain carries TRBV27 and TRBJ2-3; maybe TRBD2 (5 bases). This CDR3 contains 16 residues. Trimming took off 1 base at V and 1 base at J, with 12 bases between the two ends. Germline lookup yields CDR1 MNHEY and CDR2 SMNVEV (reference sequence). The CDR3 loop reads CASSLLGSEGTDTQYF. CDR3 nucleotide sequence: TGTGCCAGCAGTTTATTGGGGAGCGAGGGCACAGATACGCAGTATTTT.

The chain uses TRBV6-1 and TRBJ1-3; D remains ambiguous. V was pared by 6 bases and J by 8 bases, with 11 bases between. The CDR3 has 12 amino acids. CDR1 is MNHNS and CDR2 is SASEGT in the germline V gene. The CDR3, as DNA: TGTGCCAGCAGCCCCATGAGGGACACCATATATTTT. Its translation is CASSPMRDTIYF.

The CDR3 sequence: CASSTWGRNQPQHF. CDR3 DNA sequence: TGTGCCAGCAGTACCTGGGGGCGTAATCAGCCCCAGCATTTT. J is TRBJ1-5 and V is TRBV5-8; D is possibly TRBD1 (6 bases). V was clipped by 5 bases and J by 4 bases, with 13 bases between them. Germline V gene sequence: CDR1 SGHTS, CDR2 YDEGEE. The CDR3 has 14 residues.

The CDR3 DNA reads TGTGCCAGCAGCGTAGGATGGGAGGTAAACTATGGCTACACCTTC. It codes for CASSVGWEVNYGYTF. The chain joins TRBV9 to TRBJ1-2, with unresolved D. This CDR3 contains 15 residues. Germline V lookup: CDR1 SGDLS, CDR2 YYNGEE. With 0 bases removed from V and 2 bases from J, the gap between germline ends came to 11 bases.

V and J are TRBV5-4 and TRBJ2-3; D is uncertain. Germline CDR1 and CDR2: SGHNT and YYREEE (reference sequence). Trimming removed 6 bases from V and 8 bases from J, with 19 bases in between. The length of the CDR3 is 14 residues. The CDR3, as DNA: TGTGCCAGCACTACCGCGTATGGTCCACCTACGCAGTATTTT. This translates into CASTTAYGPPTQYF. Complete variable domain (other parts from reference TRBV5-4 and TRBJ2-3): ETGVTQSPTHLIKTRGQQVTLRCSSQSGHNTVSWYQQALGQGPQFIFQYYREEENGRGNFPPRFSGLQFPNYSSELNVNALELDDSALYLCASTTAYGPPTQYFGPGTRLTVL.

This clone has more than one count but fewer than ten. The chain joins TRBV4-2 to TRBJ2-7; 9 bases agree with TRBD2. Germline loops: CDR1 LGHNA, CDR2 YNFKEQ. CDR3 length equals 15 residues. Unmatched junction bases numbered 7, after V lost 4 bases and J lost 3 bases. CDR3 bases: TGTGCCAGCAGCCTCTCGCTAGCGGGAAACTACGAGCAGTACTTC. Its protein product is CASSLSLAGNYEQYF.

V usage is TRBV5-1 and J usage is TRBJ2-1, with D perhaps matching TRBD2 (5 bases). V gave up 4 bases and J gave up 7 bases, with 12 bases separating them. The CDR3 contains 13 residues. Germline CDR1 and CDR2: SGHRS and YFSETQ. The CDR3 region has the DNA TGCGCCAGCAGCCGGGGTTTAGGAAATGAGCAGTTCTTC. This sequence encodes CASSRGLGNEQFF. Complete variable domain (other parts from reference TRBV5-1 and TRBJ2-1): KAGVTQTPRYLIKTRGQQVTLSCSPISGHRSVSWYQQTPGQGLQFLFEYFSETQRNKGNFPGRFSGRQFSNSRSEMNVSTLELGDSALYLCASSRGLGNEQFFGPGTRLTVL.

This chain connects TRBV9 to TRBJ2-2; D is undetermined. In germline, CDR1 is SGDLS, CDR2 YYNGEE. This CDR3 is built from 18 residues. V lost 1 base, J lost 0 bases, and 16 bases lay in between. The CDR3 nucleotides are TGTGCCAGCAGCGTAAAGGCCTTGGCGCTGGCGAACACCGGGGAGCTGTTTTTT. As protein: CASSVKALALANTGELFF.

The genes are TRBV6-1 and TRBJ2-7; 9 bases fit TRBD1. Germline V lookup: CDR1 MNHNS, CDR2 SASEGT. This CDR3 has 15 residues. J was trimmed by 4 bases and V by 7 bases; bases with no gene match: 11. The CDR3 here is CASTSRGQGRYEQYF. DNA of the CDR3: TGTGCCAGCACCTCCCGGGGACAGGGCCGTTACGAGCAGTACTTC.

This chain links TRBV5-4 with TRBJ2-5; 10 nucleotides match TRBD2. The CDR3 extends over 15 amino acids. Trimming cost V 4 bases and J 7 bases; bases outside gene matches: 10. Germline V gene sequence: CDR1 SGHNT, CDR2 YYREEE (reference sequence). The chain's CDR3 is CASSPGLAVSRTQYF. CDR3 coding DNA: TGTGCCAGCAGCCCAGGACTAGCGGTCTCCCGGACCCAGTACTTC.

V usage is TRBV5-1 and J usage is TRBJ1-1, with D hard to call. The V end lost 1 base, the J end lost 4 bases, and 8 bases lay between the germline ends. Germline assignment: CDR1 SGHRS and CDR2 YFSETQ. The CDR3 covers 13 residues. As DNA, the CDR3 is TGCGCCAGCAGCTTGTTCCCGGGCACTGAAGCTTTCTTT. Its protein product is CASSLFPGTEAFF.

Only one count was recorded for this clone. The chain combines TRBV7-2 with TRBJ2-7, with 8 bases that match TRBD1. The CDR3 has 15 residues. The ends lost 7 bases at V and 4 bases at J; junction bases unmatched: 12. Per germline, CDR1 SGHTA and CDR2 FQGNSA. The CDR3 coding sequence is TGTGCCAGCACCAAGGGAGGACAGGGAAAGTACGAGCAGTACTTC. Amino acid sequence: CASTKGGQGKYEQYF.

This clone was detected only a few times. The gene calls are TRBV5-5 and TRBJ2-3; D remains unclear. The V end was cut by 3 bases, the J end by 2 bases, with 10 bases between. The CDR3 has 14 amino acids. Germline V gene lookup returns CDR1 SGHKS and CDR2 YYEKEE (reference sequence). In DNA form, the CDR3 reads TGTGCCAGCAGCTCCCTCAGCCTCACAGATACGCAGTATTTT. Amino acid sequence: CASSSLSLTDTQYF.

This chain connects TRBV27 to TRBJ1-1; 7 nucleotides agree with TRBD1. The CDR3 spans 15 residues. Germline V gene data show CDR1 as MNHEY and CDR2 as SMNVEV (reference sequence). Losses at the gene ends were 4 bases for V and 1 base for J; bases not matched to a gene: 6. This CDR3 is CASSSEGARNTEAFF. The CDR3 DNA sequence: TGTGCCAGCAGTTCTGAGGGGGCGAGGAACACTGAAGCTTTCTTT.